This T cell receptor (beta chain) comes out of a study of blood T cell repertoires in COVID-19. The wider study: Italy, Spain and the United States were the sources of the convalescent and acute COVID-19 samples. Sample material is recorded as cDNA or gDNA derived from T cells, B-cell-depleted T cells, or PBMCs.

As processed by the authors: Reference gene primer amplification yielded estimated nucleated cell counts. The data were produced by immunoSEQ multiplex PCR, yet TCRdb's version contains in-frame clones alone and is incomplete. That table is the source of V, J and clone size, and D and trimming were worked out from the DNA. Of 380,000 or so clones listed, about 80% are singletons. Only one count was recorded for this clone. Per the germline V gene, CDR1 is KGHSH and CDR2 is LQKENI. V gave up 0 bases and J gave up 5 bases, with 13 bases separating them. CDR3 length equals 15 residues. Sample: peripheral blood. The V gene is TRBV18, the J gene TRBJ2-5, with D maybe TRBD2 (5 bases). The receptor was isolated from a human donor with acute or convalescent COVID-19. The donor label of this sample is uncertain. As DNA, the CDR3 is TGTGCCAGCTCACCACCGGGAGCTCCCCAGGAGACCCAGTACTTC. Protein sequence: CASSPPGAPQETQYF.